This T cell receptor (beta chain) was recorded in a study of Graves' ophthalmopathy and Graves' hyperthyroidism listed by TCRdb under 2018. About the investigation overall: Peripheral blood samples were taken at the time of initial diagnosis, before any treatment was given. TCR beta repertoire signatures were used to distinguish Graves' ophthalmopathy from Graves' hyperthyroidism and to predict progression to ophthalmopathy. In total, 135 blood samples were TCR-sequenced: 40 to 45 ophthalmopathy, roughly 77 hyperthyroidism and roughly 17 hyperthyroidism-to-ophthalmopathy patients. To explore V-J signatures distinguishing ophthalmopathy from hyperthyroidism, a discovery set of about a hundred patients (43 ophthalmopathy, about 57 stable hyperthyroidism) was enrolled. An independent validation cohort comprised roughly 20 hyperthyroidism patients and around 16 patients who later progressed from hyperthyroidism to ophthalmopathy. In five to seven hyperthyroidism patients, the T-cell repertoire of thyroid tissue was compared with the T-cell repertoire of blood. Following sampling, methimazole starting at 30 mg daily was administered to hyperthyroidism patients, and high-dose intravenous methylprednisolone was administered to ophthalmopathy patients. The 100 discovery patients were divided at random into training and test sets in a 7:3 ratio.

This clonotype was counted ten times or more. Its specific antigen is unknown. Per-nucleotide qualities are absent, and no much larger clonotype sits a single base away. Hyperthyroidism was defined as stable when no progression to ophthalmopathy occurred within 18 months of follow-up. Hyperthyroidism patients were newly diagnosed, with disease duration under 2 months, and aged 18 to 65 years. Anyone with other autoimmune diseases, uncontrolled infections, pregnancy or lactation was excluded from the study. Clinical symptoms, serum thyroxine, TRAb, thyroid ultrasound and orbital computed tomography were used for diagnosis. Ficoll-Paque density gradient centrifugation was used to isolate PBMCs from about 9 ml of fresh peripheral blood. Total RNA was extracted using Trizol reagent, and RNA quality was checked on an Agilent 2100 Bioanalyzer. CDR1 and CDR2 were assigned from the germline V gene as SGHAT and FQNNGV. From the cysteine up to the phenylalanine, the CDR3 has a length of 15 residues. The entry retains the CDR3 DNA only, 45 bases that are in frame from base 1. The V end loses 4 bases and the J end loses 1 base, and a stretch of 14 bases separates them.

Points the paper makes about the study in general: Most expanded thyroid clonotypes with a frequency above 0.001 also appeared in blood, which suggests that blood repertoires may reflect the immune response in the thyroid. In cross-validation, the 13-signature model distinguished ophthalmopathy from stable hyperthyroidism with more than 85% sensitivity and about 81% specificity, while in the test set the corresponding values were roughly 80% and 75%. No statistical method was used to predetermine the sample size, and group allocation was not hidden from the investigators. In validation, the model predicted ophthalmopathy progression with 70.59% sensitivity and 72.22% specificity; some twelve predicted patients were CT-confirmed with GO in a median of around 6 months.

TCR beta CDR3 regions were amplified from RNA transcripts for repertoire sequencing. The first round of RT-PCR was done with HTBI primers and the Qiagen OneStep RT-PCR kit, and was followed by a second round of multiplex PCR, then size selection and purification. Sequencing of the libraries was carried out on an Illumina HiSeq2000 in paired-end mode with 100 bp reads. In the original analysis: SOAPnuke was used for read processing, and reads with adapters, uncalled bases, a mean Phred below 15, or no exact constant-primer or identifier match were discarded. COPE v1.2.5 was used to merge high-quality paired reads. Each unique nucleotide sequence was treated as a clonotype, and MiTCR v1.1 was used to align the clonotypes to the IMGT TRB V, D and J references. Only V-J combinations with frequency above 0.0001 were analysed, covering more than 99% of repertoires. For each V-J combination, a TCR clonal expansion and chaos score was defined as F50 clonal expansion divided by the chaos observed in the TCRdist matrix. Welch's t-statistics and random forest were used to reduce features to about a dozen V-J combinations, which were fed into a naive Bayes classifier. The Morisita-Horn index was used to measure how similar the thyroid and blood repertoires were. The public reads were quality trimmed at Q25 with fastp and then assembled into clones with MiXCR by TCRdb, keeping productive beta chains. Each record represents a unique CDR3 protein, reported with the most common genes and DNA among its rows. The V and J calls and clone size are TCRdb's, not the authors'. This sample comprises about 400,000 distinct CDR3 sequences, 15% of them detected only once. Roughly 7% of the sample is in the top ten clones.

The sample consisted of peripheral blood. The rearranged segments are TRBV11-2 and TRBJ2-7, and TRBD2 may be the D gene, going by 5 matching bases. The sequence was collected from a woman between 18 and 29 years old with stable Graves' hyperthyroidism. Donor details come from another sample of the same person, matched by shared clones. The CDR3 amino acid sequence is: CASSYISGVSYEQYF. The nucleotides are TGTGCCAGCAGCTATATATCCGGGGTTTCCTACGAGCAGTACTTC.